The sequence of this T cell receptor (beta chain) was determined in a study of immunodeficiency (dated by TCRdb to the late 2010s). For the wider study: Repertoire analysis was done to look for VDJ recombination defects and oligoclonality.

From the cysteine up to the phenylalanine, the CDR3 has a length of 13 residues. Here the CDR3 DNA is all that survives: 39 bases in frame from base 1. V drops 6 bases and J drops 2 bases, leaving 10 bases in between. In the germline V gene, CDR1 corresponds to MNHEY and CDR2 to SVGAGI. Before TCR sequencing, CD3+CD4+ T cells were sorted out of fresh PBMCs. The investigation overall reported the following: In the entropy comparisons of patients against healthy controls, patients were shown as n=3 (open circles), and an effect of thymic development was suggested only as a possibility. Based on top-100 and total clonotype frequencies, severe oligoclonality showed up in patient CD8+ T cells, whereas patient CD4+ T cells did not show severe oligoclonality. CD4+ T cell V-J pairing and productive entropy appeared similar between patients and controls.

With regard to this clone: Its antigen specificity is not known. There are no base qualities to consult, and no much larger clone falls within one base.

After extraction using the QIAamp DNA Blood Mini Kit, genomic DNA was sent off for immunoSEQ repertoire analysis. A standard quantity of genomic DNA template was used for amplification of CDR3 regions by multiplex PCR. An Illumina platform was used to sequence the PCR products. The authors' pipeline ran thus. Alignment of sequences was done against a reference, and the V, D and J gene definitions came from IMGT. A nearest-neighbor clustering algorithm merged closely related sequences to remove PCR and sequencing errors. V, D and J usage was analyzed in productive unique and total sequences using ImmunoSEQ Analyzer tools and R version 3.6.1. TCRdb's version of the immuneACCESS table is confined to in-frame rearrangements and falls short of the full clone set. An unresolved V gene accounts for under half of the shortfall where checked; the remainder is of unknown origin. V and J calls and clone size follow that table, whereas D and trimming were derived from the DNA. Recorded for this sample are 1,400 or so clones; about 96% of them occurred a single time. 1.2% of the sample belongs to the ten largest clones.

This clonotype was sampled from a girl aged 2-10 years. The chain uses TRBV6-5 and TRBJ1-2; the D gene assignment is ambiguous. Sequenced input: CD4+ T cells from blood. The CDR3 protein is CASSLLINYGYTF. The nucleotide sequence is TGTGCCAGCAGCCTACTAATAAACTATGGCTACACCTTC.